Here is one T cell receptor (beta chain) with its context. Its antigen is unknown. Sample time point: baseline pretreatment blood. Noted treatment: 15 Gy SBRT to primary tumor, nephrectomy 4 weeks later. After SBRT, blood was collected at 2 and 4 weeks, plus baseline. The tumor was a clear cell renal cell carcinoma. Sequencing was performed with immunoSEQ multiplex PCR; in TCRdb, only in-frame clones are kept and a portion is missing. Of roughly 150,000 clones in the sample, about 87% are singletons; the top ten hold about 4%. There are 15 residues in the CDR3. The ends lost 0 bases at V and 6 bases at J; junction bases unmatched: 4. Per the germline V gene, CDR1 is MNHNY and CDR2 is SVGAGI (reference sequence). These data come from a study of radiation and T cells in renal cell carcinoma. Study details: Nephrectomy followed 15 Gy stereotactic body radiation by 4 weeks. Notes on the study in general: From baseline, blood top tumor clonotypes peaked at 2 weeks post-radiation.

The receptor was derived from a woman aged 70 to 79 with renal cell carcinoma. The V gene is TRBV6-6, the J gene TRBJ1-5, with 8 bases matching TRBD1. Sequenced material: blood, taken from a patient whose treatment included radiotherapy and nephrectomy. In DNA, the CDR3 is TGTGCCAGCAGTTACTCCGGGACAGGCACTCAGCCCCAGCATTTT. Translating it yields CASSYSGTGTQPQHF.